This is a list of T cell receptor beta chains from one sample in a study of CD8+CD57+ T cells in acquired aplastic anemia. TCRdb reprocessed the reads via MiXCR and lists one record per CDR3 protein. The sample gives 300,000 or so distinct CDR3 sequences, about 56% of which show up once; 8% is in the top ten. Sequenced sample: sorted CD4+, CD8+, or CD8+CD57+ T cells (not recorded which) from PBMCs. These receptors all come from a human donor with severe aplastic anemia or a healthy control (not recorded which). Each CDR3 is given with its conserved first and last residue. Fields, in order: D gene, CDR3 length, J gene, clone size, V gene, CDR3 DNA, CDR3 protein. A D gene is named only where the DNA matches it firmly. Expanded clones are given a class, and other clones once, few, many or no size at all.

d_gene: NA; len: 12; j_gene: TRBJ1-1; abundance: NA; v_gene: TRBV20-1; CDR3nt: TGCAGTGCAGCGCAGATGAACACTGAAGCTTTCTTT; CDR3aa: CSAAQMNTEAFF
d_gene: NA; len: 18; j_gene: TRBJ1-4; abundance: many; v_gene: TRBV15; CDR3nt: TGTGCCACCAGCAGAGATCTGGGGCAGGGTGCAACTAATGAAAAACTGTTTTTT; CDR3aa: CATSRDLGQGATNEKLFF
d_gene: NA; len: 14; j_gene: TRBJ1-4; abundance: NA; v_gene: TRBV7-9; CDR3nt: TGTGCCAGCAGCTCTCATGTTACTAATGAAAAACTGTTTTTT; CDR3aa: CASSSHVTNEKLFF
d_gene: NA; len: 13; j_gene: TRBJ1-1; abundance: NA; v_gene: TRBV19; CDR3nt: TGTGCCAGTAGGAACAGGGTTGCCGATGAAGCTTTCTTT; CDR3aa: CASRNRVADEAFF
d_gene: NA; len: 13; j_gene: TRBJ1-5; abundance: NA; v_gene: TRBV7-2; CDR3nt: TGTGCCAGCAGCCAATGGGTATCTCAGCCCCAGCATTTT; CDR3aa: CASSQWVSQPQHF
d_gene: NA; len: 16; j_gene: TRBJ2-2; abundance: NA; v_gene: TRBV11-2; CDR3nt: TGTGCCAGCAGCCGGAGTGGCGGGTGGGACGCCGGGGAGCTGTTTTTT; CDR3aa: CASSRSGGWDAGELFF
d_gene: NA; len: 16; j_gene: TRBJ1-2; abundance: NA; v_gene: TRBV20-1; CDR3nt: TGCAGTGCCCTCGGGCAGGGAAAAAACCGGGCGTATGGCTACACCTTC; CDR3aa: CSALGQGKNRAYGYTF
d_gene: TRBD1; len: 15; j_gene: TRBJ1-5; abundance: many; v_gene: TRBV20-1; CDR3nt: TGCAGTGCTCCTAGGGACAGACTTTTGGATCAGCCCCAGCATTTT; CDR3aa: CSAPRDRLLDQPQHF
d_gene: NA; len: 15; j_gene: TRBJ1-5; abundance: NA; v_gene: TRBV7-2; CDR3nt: TGTGCCAGCAGCTTAAGTTGGGGAAGCAATCAGCCCCAGCATTTT; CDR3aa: CASSLSWGSNQPQHF
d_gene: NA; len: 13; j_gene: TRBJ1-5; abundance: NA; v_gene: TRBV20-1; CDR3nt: TGCAGTGCTAGACGGGGACAAAATCAGCCCCAGCATTTT; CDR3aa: CSARRGQNQPQHF
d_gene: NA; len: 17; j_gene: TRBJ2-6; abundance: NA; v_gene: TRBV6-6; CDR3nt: TGTGCCAGCAGTTACGTCTGGGGGGGGCTTAGGGCCAACGTCCTGACTTTC; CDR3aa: CASSYVWGGLRANVLTF
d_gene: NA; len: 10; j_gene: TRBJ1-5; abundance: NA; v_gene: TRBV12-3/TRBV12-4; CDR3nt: TGTGCCTGCGGGGATCAGCCCCAGCATTTT; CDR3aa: CACGDQPQHF
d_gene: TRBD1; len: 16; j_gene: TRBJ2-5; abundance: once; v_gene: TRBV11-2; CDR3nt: TGTGCCAGCAGCTTAGCAGGGGGCTGGGGGGTGGAAACCCAGTACTTC; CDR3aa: CASSLAGGWGVETQYF
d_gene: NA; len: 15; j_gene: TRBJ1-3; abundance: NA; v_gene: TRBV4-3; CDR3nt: TGCGCCAGCAGCCACTCAGCAGGAATTGGAAACACCATATATTTT; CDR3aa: CASSHSAGIGNTIYF
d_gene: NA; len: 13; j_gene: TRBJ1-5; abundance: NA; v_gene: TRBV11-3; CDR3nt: TGTGCCAGCAGCTTAGATCGGGGTTCTTCCCAGCATTTT; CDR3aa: CASSLDRGSSQHF
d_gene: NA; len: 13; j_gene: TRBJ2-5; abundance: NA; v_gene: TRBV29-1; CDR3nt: TGCAGCGTGCAAGGGGGGCGCACAGAGACCCAGTACTTC; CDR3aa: CSVQGGRTETQYF
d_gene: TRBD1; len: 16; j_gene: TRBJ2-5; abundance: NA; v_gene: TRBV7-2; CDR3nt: TGTGCCAGCAGCCAAGAAGGAGGGACAGGGCGAGAGACCCAGTACTTC; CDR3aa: CASSQEGGTGRETQYF
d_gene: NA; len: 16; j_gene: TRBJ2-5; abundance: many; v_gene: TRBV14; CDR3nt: TGTGCCAGCAGCCAAGGCAATCGGGGTTCTCAAGAGACCCAGTACTTC; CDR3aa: CASSQGNRGSQETQYF
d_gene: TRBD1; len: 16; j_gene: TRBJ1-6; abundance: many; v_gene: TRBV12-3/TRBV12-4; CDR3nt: TGTGCCAGCAGTACCCCCAGGGGGGGGCCGAATTCACCCCTCCACTTT; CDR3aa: CASSTPRGGPNSPLHF
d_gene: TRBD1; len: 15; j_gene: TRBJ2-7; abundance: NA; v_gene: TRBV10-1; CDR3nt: TGCGCCAGCTTACTTACCGGGACAGGGTCCTACGAGCAGTACTTC; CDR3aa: CASLLTGTGSYEQYF
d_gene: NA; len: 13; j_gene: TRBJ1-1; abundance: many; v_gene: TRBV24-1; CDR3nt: TGTGCCACCAGAGACGGTATGAACACTGAAGCTTTCTTT; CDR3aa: CATRDGMNTEAFF
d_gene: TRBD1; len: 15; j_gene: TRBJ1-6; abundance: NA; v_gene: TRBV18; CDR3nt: TGTGCCAGCTCCCTGGGACAGGGCAATAATTCACCCCTCCACTTT; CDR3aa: CASSLGQGNNSPLHF
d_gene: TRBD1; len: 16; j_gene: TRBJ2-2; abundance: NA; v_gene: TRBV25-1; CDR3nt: TGTGCCAGCAGTGACAACAGGGGGATGAACACCGGGGAGCTGTTTTTT; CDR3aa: CASSDNRGMNTGELFF
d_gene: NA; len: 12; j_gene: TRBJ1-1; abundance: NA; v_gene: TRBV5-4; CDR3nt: TGTGCCAGCAGCTTGGACAGTACTGAAGCTTTCTTT; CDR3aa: CASSLDSTEAFF
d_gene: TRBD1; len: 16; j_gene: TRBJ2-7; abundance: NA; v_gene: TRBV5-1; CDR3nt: TGCGCCAGCAGCTTGGCTCTACGGACAGGGCCTTACGAGCAGTACTTC; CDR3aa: CASSLALRTGPYEQYF
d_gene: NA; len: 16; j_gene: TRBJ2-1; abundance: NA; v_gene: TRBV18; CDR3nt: TGTGCCAGCTCACCAGCGAGTCCGCAGAGCCGCAATGAGCAGTTCTTC; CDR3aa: CASSPASPQSRNEQFF